Below, 23 T cell receptor beta chains from the same sample are listed, as sequenced in a study of T cell repertoires in cytomegalovirus infection. MiXCR, run by TCRdb on the reads, gives a single entry per CDR3 protein. The sample includes about 740,000 distinct CDR3 sequences, roughly a third of them seen just once. Which antigens these TCRs recognize remains unknown. Specimen: cultured PBMCs, collected from culture after CMV antigen stimulation. These TCRs come from a human donor in good health (CMV status not recorded). Some clones in this sample may be carry-over from other donors' samples.

At least ten counts were recorded for this clonotype. The chain couples TRBV7-8 to TRBJ2-3; 8 bases are a match to TRBD2. The CDR3 sequence is 14 residues long. CDR1 SGHVS and CDR2 FQNEAQ come from the germline V gene. J lost 5 bases, V lost 3 bases, and 4 bases had no gene match. The CDR3 DNA is TGTGCCAGCAGCTTTTTAGCGGGGCAAGATACGCAGTATTTT. Amino acid sequence: CASSFLAGQDTQYF.

The chain uses TRBV5-1 and TRBJ2-2; 8 nucleotides line up with TRBD1. V lost 0 bases and J lost 3; bases outside the gene matches: 7. The CDR3 is 17 residues long. Germline-derived CDR1 and CDR2 are SGHRS and YFSETQ. CDR3 DNA: TGCGCCAGCAGCTTGGCCAGGGGGCGCGCGGACACCGGGGAGCTGTTTTTT. It codes for CASSLARGRADTGELFF.

This clonotype was recorded many times. V is TRBV7-2 and J is TRBJ2-7, with TRBD2 identical over 8 bases. Germline V gene sequence: CDR1 SGHTA, CDR2 FQGNSA. With V trimmed by 4 bases and J by 3 bases, 11 bases remained unmatched. The CDR3 has 16 amino acids. CDR3 amino acids: CASSYFLAGGLYEQYF. In DNA, the CDR3 is TGTGCCAGCAGCTACTTCCTGGCGGGGGGCCTCTACGAGCAGTACTTC.

The chain uses TRBV5-1 and TRBJ2-5; 8 nucleotides align to TRBD1. Germline CDR1 SGHRS, CDR2 YFSETQ. With 0 bases clipped from V and 5 bases from J, the junction kept 6 bases outside the gene matches. The CDR3 spans 15 residues. In nucleotides, the CDR3 is TGCGCCAGCAGCTTGGAACCAGGGGGCCTGGAGACCCAGTACTTC. Amino acids: CASSLEPGGLETQYF.

The genes are TRBV19 and TRBJ1-1; D call uncertain. The V gene lost 5 bases and the J gene lost 4 bases, with 14 bases spanning the gap. This CDR3 contains 14 residues. Germline V gene sequence: CDR1 LNHDA, CDR2 SQIVND (reference sequence). CDR3 in amino acids: CASSFYGAGTEAFF. In DNA form, the CDR3 reads TGTGCCAGTAGTTTCTACGGAGCTGGCACTGAAGCTTTCTTT.

Remarks on this clonotype: Just one base apart from a much larger clone, this may be a read error. The chain is built from TRBV7-2 and TRBJ2-1; weak D call: TRBD2 (6 bases). This CDR3 contains 15 residues. Germline V CDR1 and CDR2: SGHTA, FQGNSA. The V and J ends lost 2 bases and 3 bases respectively, with 11 bases between them. CDR3 loop: CASSLPGRNYNEQFF. CDR3 DNA sequence: TGTGCCAGCAGCTTACCGGGGAGGAACTACAATGAGCAGTTCTTC.

DNA for the CDR3: TGTGCCAGCAGCGGAGCAGGAGAAGAGACCCAGTACTTC. Protein sequence: CASSGAGEETQYF. V and J are TRBV11-2 and TRBJ2-5; no clear D gene. From germline, CDR1 is SGHAT and CDR2 FQNNGV. The CDR3 spans 13 residues. The ends were cut back, 5 bases at V and 3 bases at J, with 10 bases in the middle.

The genes are TRBV11-2 and TRBJ2-1, with D perhaps matching TRBD2 (6 bases). The CDR3 is 15 residues long. Germline V gives CDR1 SGHAT, CDR2 FQNNGV. Trimming pared 4 bases from V and 4 bases from J, leaving 14 bases between. CDR3 protein: CASSSWGEPYNEQFF. The CDR3 DNA follows: TGTGCCAGCAGCTCTTGGGGGGAACCTTACAATGAGCAGTTCTTC. Full variable domain (outside the CDR3, taken from reference TRBV11-2 and TRBJ2-1): EAGVAQSPRYKIIEKRQSVAFWCNPISGHATLYWYQQILGQGPKLLIQFQNNGVVDDSQLPKDRFSAERLKGVDSTLKIQPAKLEDSAVYLCASSSWGEPYNEQFFGPGTRLTVL.

This clonotype appeared many times. The genes are TRBV7-2 and TRBJ2-1; D assignment may be TRBD1 or TRBD2 (5 bases each). The CDR3 spans 16 residues. Germline V lookup: CDR1 SGHTA, CDR2 FQGNSA. V dropped 1 base and J dropped 7 bases, with 17 bases sitting between them. In DNA form, the CDR3 reads TGTGCCAGCAGCTTAGGATGGGCAGGGCGAGGGAATGAGCAGTTCTTC. Its translation is CASSLGWAGRGNEQFF.

CDR3 sequence: CSARGRAGYEQYF. The DNA of the CDR3 is TGCAGTGCTAGAGGCCGAGCTGGGTACGAGCAGTACTTC. The chain links TRBV20-1 to TRBJ2-7, with D unclear. Germline V gene sequence: CDR1 DFQATT, CDR2 SNEGSKA (reference sequence). This CDR3 has 13 amino acids. Trimming took 1 base from V and 4 from J, leaving 11 bases between them.

The rearrangement uses TRBV9 and TRBJ2-2, with D possibly TRBD1 on 6 matching bases. Germline assignment: CDR1 SGDLS and CDR2 YYNGEE. V was pared by 3 bases and J by 5 bases, with 11 bases between. CDR3 size: 14 residues. Written as DNA, the CDR3 is TGTGCCAGCAGCGCACCACAGGGAACCGGGGAGCTGTTTTTT. Its translation is CASSAPQGTGELFF.

The chain is built from TRBV4-1 and TRBJ2-7; D possibly uses TRBD1 or TRBD2 (6 bases each). V was shortened by 1 base and J by 6 bases, with 22 bases between the two germline ends. Germline-derived CDR1 and CDR2 are MGHRA and YSYEKL. The CDR3 length is 17 residues. The CDR3 region has the DNA TGCGCCAGCAGCCAAGGATTTTCTGTAGGGGGGCGTGGCGAGCAGTACTTC. It is translated as CASSQGFSVGGRGEQYF.

V gene TRBV7-8 combines with J gene TRBJ1-6; D gene unclear. The germline gives CDR1 SGHVS, CDR2 FQNEAQ. The germline V and J ends were trimmed by 5 bases and 9 bases, with 14 bases remaining between them. The CDR3 consists of 14 residues. The CDR3 DNA sequence: TGTGCCAGCAGCCTCGGGATTGGAGTTTCACCCCTCCACTTT. This gives the protein CASSLGIGVSPLHF.

This clonotype was counted only a few times. The rearrangement joins TRBV12-3 or TRBV12-4 to TRBJ2-3; D not certain. Trimming removed 3 bases at V and 0 bases at J, with 7 bases between. This CDR3 spans 14 amino acids. For the CDR3, the DNA is TGTGCCAGCAGTTTTGAAAGAAGCACAGATACGCAGTATTTT. This encodes CASSFERSTDTQYF.

The chain links TRBV5-6 to TRBJ2-1, with D perhaps being TRBD1 or TRBD2 (7 bases each). The CDR3 spans 18 residues. The V and J ends lost 5 bases and 3 bases respectively, with 24 bases between them. CDR1 is SGHDT, CDR2 YYEEEE, per germline. The CDR3 here is CASSSRGRGRFIYNEQFF. The CDR3 DNA reads as TGTGCCAGCAGTTCCCGGGGGAGGGGGCGATTCATCTACAATGAGCAGTTCTTC.

In this sample, this clonotype turned up many times. The chain recombines TRBV7-2 with TRBJ2-5, with D perhaps TRBD2 (5 bases). Germline CDR1 reads SGHTA; CDR2 reads FQGNSA. The CDR3 consists of 16 residues. Deletions cut 1 base from V and 7 bases from J, with 19 bases between. The CDR3 here is CASSLVGARAGWTQYF. In DNA, the CDR3 is TGTGCCAGCAGCTTAGTGGGAGCGCGGGCCGGTTGGACCCAGTACTTC.

This clonotype was counted a few times. The chain is built from TRBV7-9 and TRBJ1-1; D is undetermined. From germline, CDR1 is SEHNR and CDR2 FQNEAQ (reference sequence). Deletions cut 5 bases from V and 1 base from J, with 14 bases between. The CDR3 loop spans 15 amino acids. The chain's CDR3 is CASSRPGLENTEAFF. The CDR3 nucleotides are TGTGCCAGCAGCAGACCGGGCCTAGAGAACACTGAAGCTTTCTTT.

V is TRBV29-1 and J is TRBJ1-1; D possibly corresponds to TRBD1 (5 bases). Trimming shortened V by 4 bases and J by 4 bases, and 13 bases separated the two germline ends. CDR1 is SQVTM, CDR2 ANQGSEA, per germline. The length of the CDR3 is 13 residues. As DNA, the CDR3 is TGCAGCGTTGTGAAGGGGACGGGCACTGAAGCTTTCTTT. It codes for CSVVKGTGTEAFF.

The rearrangement joins TRBV7-8 to TRBJ2-4; TRBD1 agrees at 10 bases. The V gene end was trimmed by 0 bases and the J gene end by 7 bases; junction bases not matched to a gene: 3. The CDR3 runs to 15 residues. The germline CDR1 and CDR2 sequences are SGHVS and FQNEAQ. The CDR3 loop is CASSLAVDRGNIQYF. In DNA form, the CDR3 reads TGTGCCAGCAGCTTAGCGGTGGACAGGGGGAACATTCAGTACTTC.

The chain recombines TRBV20-1 with TRBJ2-5, with D perhaps being TRBD1 or TRBD2 (5 bases each). The V and J ends lost 8 bases and 3 bases respectively, with 19 bases between them. The V gene's germline CDR1 is DFQATT and CDR2 SNEGSKA (reference sequence). The CDR3 sequence is 14 residues long. CDR3: CSSYRGRGKETQYF. In DNA, the CDR3 is TGCAGTTCTTACCGGGGCCGGGGAAAAGAGACCCAGTACTTC.

As regards this clonotype: The CDR3 does not close with the conserved phenylalanine or tryptophan, likely indicating a read error. This chain joins TRBV6-1 and TRBJ2-6; TRBD1 is a possible D gene (6 bases). Trimming took 4 bases from V and 2 from J, leaving 15 bases between them. The CDR3 extends over 17 amino acids. Germline-derived CDR1 and CDR2 are MNHNS and SASEGT. CDR3 sequence: CASSVTQGPPGANVLTL. The DNA for the CDR3 is TGTGCCAGCAGTGTCACACAGGGTCCCCCTGGGGCCAACGTCCTGACTTTA.

This clonotype was picked up many times. The chain has TRBV7-2 and TRBJ2-5; D is undetermined. V dropped 2 bases and J dropped 3 bases, with 10 bases sitting between them. The CDR3 loop spans 14 amino acids. CDR1 SGHTA and CDR2 FQGNSA come from the germline V gene. The CDR3 is CASSLSSQEETQYF. CDR3 coding DNA: TGTGCCAGCAGCTTATCATCCCAGGAAGAGACCCAGTACTTC.

This chain uses TRBV4-1 with TRBJ2-7; 8 bases are a match to TRBD2. Trimming at V came to 0 bases and at J to 0 bases, leaving 13 bases not matched to a gene. This CDR3 is built from 19 residues. Per the germline V gene, CDR1 is MGHRA and CDR2 is YSYEKL. The CDR3 reads CASSQELGIAGSLSYEQYF. CDR3 nucleotide sequence: TGCGCCAGCAGCCAAGAACTGGGGATAGCGGGATCCCTCTCCTACGAGCAGTACTTC.